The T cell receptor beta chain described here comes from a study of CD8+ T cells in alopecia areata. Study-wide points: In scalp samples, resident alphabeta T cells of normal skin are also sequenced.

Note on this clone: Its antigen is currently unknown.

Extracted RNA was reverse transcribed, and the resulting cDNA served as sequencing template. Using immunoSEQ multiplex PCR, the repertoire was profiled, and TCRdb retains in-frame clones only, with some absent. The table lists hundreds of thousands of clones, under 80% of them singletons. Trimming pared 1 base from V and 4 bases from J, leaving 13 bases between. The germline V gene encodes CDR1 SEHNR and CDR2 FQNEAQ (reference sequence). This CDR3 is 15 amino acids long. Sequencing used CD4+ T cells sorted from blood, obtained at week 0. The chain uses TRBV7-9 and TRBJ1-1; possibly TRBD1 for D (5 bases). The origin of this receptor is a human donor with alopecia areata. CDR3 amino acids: CASSLVRQGGTEAFF. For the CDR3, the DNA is TGTGCCAGCAGCTTAGTGCGGCAGGGTGGCACTGAAGCTTTCTTT.